The source of this TCR beta chain is a study of blood T cell repertoires in COVID-19. As for the study in general: COVID-19 samples collected from the United States, Italy and Spain covered acute and convalescent phases.

TCRdb keeps only in-frame clones here, not all; method: immunoSEQ multiplex PCR. The sample holds nearly 250,000 clones, approximately 85% seen once. Participants were aged about 18 to 100 years from roughly 25 US areas. Cohorts were based on clinical histories the participants reported. Source material: PBMCs or T cells enriched from blood (not recorded which). The receptor comes from a woman aged 45-59 years with acute COVID-19.

The CDR3 DNA is TGTGCCAGTAGTTTGACGGACAGGGGAGGTGATGGCTACACCTTC. Residues: CASSLTDRGGDGYTF. The rearrangement uses TRBV19 and TRBJ1-2, with TRBD1 matching 9 bases. The CDR3 spans 15 residues. V shed 5 bases and J 6 bases; nucleotides not matched to a gene: 10. Per the germline V gene, CDR1 is LNHDA and CDR2 is SQIVND (reference sequence).